This passage covers 5 T cell receptor beta chains from one sample sequenced in a study of CD8 T cells in ankylosing spondylitis (dated by TCRdb to about 2017). The library was prepared using 5' RACE. The instrument was an Illumina HiSeq 2500. The raw public reads went through TCRdb reprocessing: fastp at Q25, MiXCR clone calling, in-frame beta chains kept. Entries are consolidated by CDR3 protein sequence, retaining the most common genes and DNA. This sample lists some 840,000 distinct CDR3 sequences; 12% were detected once. The ten largest clones take up approximately 0.51% of the sample. Overall results and qualifications from the work: A TCR beta motif made up of several highly homologous amino acid variants appeared to be characteristic of blood from ankylosing spondylitis patients.

These receptors lack a known antigen. Sequencing used blood, either unsorted or a sorted T cell fraction (not recorded which). The origin of the receptors is a male donor with ankylosing spondylitis.

This clonotype was counted a few times. The chain is built from TRBV20-1 and TRBJ2-7; the D gene is possibly TRBD1 (5 bases). The CDR3 covers 11 residues. The germline V and J ends were trimmed by 3 bases and 5 bases, with 8 bases remaining between them. The germline V gene encodes CDR1 DFQATT and CDR2 SNEGSKA (reference sequence). CDR3 sequence: CSASRADEQYF. The CDR3 DNA reads TGCAGTGCTAGCAGGGCTGACGAGCAGTACTTC.

This clonotype was observed at least ten times. The gene calls are TRBV29-1 and TRBJ2-1; TRBD2 agrees at 14 bases. The CDR3 length is 17 residues. Germline V gene lookup returns CDR1 SQVTM and CDR2 ANQGSEA. Germline trimming cut 8 bases from V and 4 bases from J; bases unmatched to any gene: 13. CDR3 nucleotides: TGCAGCCTCCTCGGCGGGACTAGCGGGGGAGGGTACAATGAGCAGTTCTTC. The encoded protein is CSLLGGTSGGGYNEQFF.

The J gene is TRBJ1-6, the V gene TRBV9; weak D call: TRBD1 (5 bases). The germline V and J ends were trimmed by 1 base and 5 bases, with 7 bases remaining between them. CDR3 size: 14 residues. Germline V gene data show CDR1 as SGDLS and CDR2 as YYNGEE. The CDR3 here is CASSVSGHNSPLHF. CDR3 DNA sequence: TGTGCCAGCAGCGTATCAGGGCATAATTCACCCCTCCACTTT.

The chain joins TRBV2 to TRBJ2-5, with D tentatively TRBD2 (5 bases). This CDR3 region has 13 residues. CDR1 is SNHLY and CDR2 is FYNNEI in the germline V gene. V shed 4 bases and J shed 3 bases, with 9 bases lying between them. CDR3 sequence (DNA): TGTGCCAGCAGTGGGACTGCGAAAGAGACCCAGTACTTC. Amino acid sequence: CASSGTAKETQYF.

This clonotype was recorded at least ten times. The rearrangement uses TRBV20-1 and TRBJ1-1; D gene unclear. V was shortened by 2 bases and J by 0 bases, with 10 bases between the two germline ends. The CDR3 spans 14 residues. Germline V gene data show CDR1 as DFQATT and CDR2 as SNEGSKA (reference sequence). The CDR3 DNA is TGCAGTGCTAGAATCGGCGCGGTGAACACTGAAGCTTTCTTT. This sequence encodes CSARIGAVNTEAFF.